This T cell receptor (beta chain) was recovered during a study of T cell responses to AZD1222 COVID-19 vaccine. Germline loops: CDR1 KGHSH, CDR2 LQKENI. J was trimmed by 7 bases and V by 4 bases; bases with no gene match: 7. The CDR3 has 14 residues. TCRdb keeps only in-frame clones here, not all; method: immunoSEQ multiplex PCR. The table lists approximately 170,000 clones, 91% of them singletons. Source: peripheral blood, taken on day 0 of AZD1222 vaccination. The gene calls are TRBV18 and TRBJ2-1; 7 bases agree with TRBD2. This TCR was sampled from an adult in good health. CDR3 DNA: TGTGCCAGCTCACAACTGACTAGCCCGAATGAGCAGTTCTTC. Its protein is CASSQLTSPNEQFF.